This TCR beta chain emerged from a study of cytomegalovirus exposure and HLA in healthy donors. Broader study findings: Information on immune exposure was restricted to one variable (CMV serostatus). In a later analysis, TCR association rates varied by HLA locus: DRB1 most, HLA-C fewest. Later on, an analysis tied around 17,000 TCR beta sequences to HLA alleles at 0.05 false discovery rate.

Notes on this clone: The antigen is unknown.

Amplification used 60 Vbeta primers and 13 Jbeta primers. Some clones are missing from TCRdb's copy, which holds only in-frame ones; the method was immunoSEQ multiplex PCR. The sample yields 100,000 to 150,000 clones, about 80% seen once. Germline loops: CDR1 SGHTA, CDR2 FQGNSA. CDR3 length: 14 amino acids. V gave up 5 bases and J gave up 8 bases, with 16 bases separating them. Every donor was a healthy person donating bone marrow. This chain uses TRBV7-2 with TRBJ1-5; TRBD1 is a possible D gene (6 bases). Specimen: PBMCs. This clonotype originated in a boy aged 2 to 10 in good health and CMV-seronegative. The CDR3 loop reads CASSPFGGAEPQHF. The CDR3 DNA reads as TGTGCCAGCAGCCCCTTTGGGGGCGCGGAGCCCCAGCATTTT.